Listed below are T cell receptor beta chains from one sample, sequenced in a study of blood T cell repertoires in COVID-19. Sequencing used immunoSEQ multiplex PCR; TCRdb keeps in-frame clones, though not all of them. The table includes 120,000 or so clones, 88% detected once. Sequencing was performed on peripheral blood. The receptors shown here come from a human donor in a cohort sampled during active COVID-19. Each CDR3 is given with its conserved first and last residue. Each record gives: V gene, D gene, J gene, clone size, CDR3 protein, CDR3 DNA. The D gene is left open where the match is weak. Clone size is not always given. Where it is, it says once, few, many or a class for expanded clones.

>TRBV19|TRBD2|TRBJ2-5|once
CASMHSGGLGETQYF
TGTGCCAGTATGCATAGCGGGGGGCTAGGAGAGACCCAGTACTTC
>TRBV6-5|.|TRBJ1-1|.
CASRMGEQYTEAFF
TGTGCCAGCCGGATGGGTGAACAGTACACTGAAGCTTTCTTT
>TRBV9|.|TRBJ1-4|.
CASSPAQGEKLFF
TGTGCCAGCAGCCCCGCCCAGGGGGAAAAACTGTTTTTT
>TRBV12-2|.|TRBJ1-6|.
CASRLRQGVNSPLHF
TGTGCAAGTCGCTTACGACAGGGGGTCAATTCACCCCTCCACTTT
>TRBV3-1/TRBV3-2|.|TRBJ1-1|.
CASSLLGTEAFF
TGTGCCAGCAGCCTTCTAGGCACTGAAGCTTTCTTT
>TRBV4-1|TRBD2|TRBJ2-3|.
CASSQDSGRAYTDTQYF
TGCGCCAGCAGCCAAGATAGCGGGAGGGCTTACACAGATACGCAGTATTTT
>TRBV7-6|.|TRBJ1-3|.
CASSLALRTGNTIYF
TGTGCCAGCAGCTTAGCTCTGAGAACTGGAAACACCATATATTTT
>TRBV28|TRBD2|TRBJ2-7|.
CASNDFSGRASEQYF
TGTGCCAGCAACGACTTTAGCGGGAGGGCCTCCGAGCAGTACTTC
>TRBV11-2|TRBD2|TRBJ2-1|.
CASSLRLAVNEQFF
TGTGCCAGCAGCTTACGACTAGCGGTCAATGAGCAGTTCTTC
>TRBV3-1/TRBV3-2|TRBD2|TRBJ2-7|.
CASSARGSGVTSYEQYF
TGTGCCAGCAGCGCAAGAGGTAGCGGGGTTACCTCCTACGAGCAGTACTTC
>TRBV6-5|TRBD1|TRBJ2-7|.
CASSPIIGQGYEQYF
TGTGCCAGCAGTCCCATAATTGGACAGGGCTACGAGCAGTACTTC
>TRBV6-1|TRBD1|TRBJ2-7|.
CASSEAGTGGEQYF
TGTGCCAGCAGTGAAGCGGGGACAGGGGGCGAGCAGTACTTC
>TRBV18|TRBD2|TRBJ2-5|.
CASSALAGFQETQYF
TGTGCCAGCTCGGCCTTAGCGGGGTTCCAAGAGACCCAGTACTTC
>TRBV28|.|TRBJ2-1|.
CASSLGRGLRLHEQFF
TGTGCCAGCAGTTTAGGGCGGGGGCTTCGGCTGCATGAGCAGTTCTTC
>TRBV5-6|.|TRBJ2-1|.
CASSTRGGALIYNEQFF
TGTGCCAGCAGCACTAGGGGCGGGGCCCTCATATACAATGAGCAGTTCTTC
>TRBV6-5|TRBD2|TRBJ2-7|.
CASSYLAGGPYEQYF
TGTGCCAGCAGTTACCTAGCGGGGGGCCCCTACGAGCAGTACTTC
>TRBV6-6|TRBD1|TRBJ1-5|.
CASSRGQGRVVVDF
TGTGCCAGCAGCCGCGGACAGGGCCGAGTTGTCGTGGATTTT
>TRBV6-1|.|TRBJ1-2|few
CASSEGRGADGYTF
TGTGCCAGCAGTGAGGGGAGGGGCGCTGATGGCTACACCTTC
>TRBV7-8|.|TRBJ2-7|.
CASSLGRDEQYF
TGTGCCAGCAGCTTAGGCAGGGACGAGCAGTACTTC
>TRBV27|TRBD1|TRBJ2-7|.
CASSFYQGAYEQYF
TGTGCCAGCAGTTTTTATCAGGGGGCCTACGAGCAGTACTTC
>TRBV6-5|TRBD2|TRBJ2-7|.
CASSRLAGDYEQYF
TGTGCCAGCAGCCGACTAGCGGGTGACTACGAGCAGTACTTC
>TRBV5-1|.|TRBJ1-1|.
CASSPGQDKAFF
TGCGCCAGCAGCCCCGGACAAGACAAAGCTTTCTTT
>TRBV19|.|TRBJ1-4|.
CASSLQGLNEKLFF
TGTGCCAGTAGTCTACAGGGTCTTAATGAAAAACTGTTTTTT
>TRBV7-9|TRBD2|TRBJ2-1|.
CASSLGLAGYNEQFF
TGTGCCAGCAGCTTAGGACTAGCGGGATACAATGAGCAGTTCTTC
>TRBV3-1/TRBV3-2|.|TRBJ1-1|once
CASSPGGNMNTEAFF
TGTGCCAGCAGCCCCGGGGGGAACATGAACACTGAAGCTTTCTTT
>TRBV10-2|TRBD1|TRBJ1-1|.
CASSESSDRVDTEAFF
TGCGCCAGCAGTGAGTCCAGCGACAGGGTAGACACTGAAGCTTTCTTT
>TRBV6-4|.|TRBJ1-2|.
CASSDSAGTSYGYTF
TGTGCCAGCAGTGACTCCGCTGGGACATCCTATGGCTACACCTTC
>TRBV15|.|TRBJ1-5|.
CATSRDRGRLRGQPQHF
TGTGCCACCAGCAGAGATAGGGGCAGGTTACGCGGTCAGCCCCAGCATTTT
>TRBV12-3/TRBV12-4|.|TRBJ2-4|.
CASSQGVIQYF
TGTGCCAGCAGTCAAGGGGTTATTCAGTACTTC
>TRBV5-1|TRBD1|TRBJ2-2|.
CASSLAVGQGLKVTGELFF
TGCGCCAGCAGCTTGGCCGTGGGACAGGGTTTAAAGGTCACCGGGGAGCTGTTTTTT
>TRBV7-9|TRBD1|TRBJ2-7|many
CASTPPGQGYEQYF
TGTGCCAGCACCCCGCCGGGACAGGGCTACGAGCAGTACTTC
>TRBV12-3/TRBV12-4|.|TRBJ1-2|.
CASSPTENYGYTF
TGTGCCAGCAGTCCGACAGAAAACTATGGCTACACCTTC
>TRBV6-5|.|TRBJ2-2|.
CASSYSRGGELFF
TGTGCCAGCAGTTACTCTCGGGGCGGGGAGCTGTTTTTT
>TRBV5-1|.|TRBJ2-7|.
CASSQSTDRGNYEQYF
TGCGCCAGCAGCCAATCGACAGATAGGGGAAACTACGAGCAGTACTTC
>TRBV23-1|.|TRBJ1-2|.
CASSQATVRNYGYTF
TGCGCCAGCAGTCAAGCGACAGTAAGGAACTATGGCTACACCTTC
>TRBV27|TRBD1|TRBJ1-6|.
CASSSGQGAAYNSPLHF
TGTGCCAGCAGTTCGGGACAGGGGGCCGCCTATAATTCACCCCTCCACTTT
>TRBV6-6|TRBD2|TRBJ2-3|.
CASSYRTSGVDTQYF
TGTGCCAGCAGTTACCGGACTAGCGGGGTGGATACGCAGTATTTT
>TRBV5-1|TRBD2|TRBJ2-7|.
CASSFGTISYEQYF
TGCGCCAGCAGCTTCGGGACTATTTCCTACGAGCAGTACTTC
>TRBV6-5|TRBD1|TRBJ1-2|once
CASSRGTGPDYGYTF
TGTGCCAGCAGCCGAGGGACAGGGCCTGACTATGGCTACACCTTC
>TRBV9|.|TRBJ2-1|.
CASSATSTSYNEQFF
TGTGCCAGCTCGGCAACTAGTACCTCCTACAATGAGCAGTTCTTC
>TRBV23-1|TRBD1|TRBJ2-3|.
CASSQSRTGGADTQYF
TGCGCCAGCAGTCAATCTCGGACAGGGGGGGCAGATACGCAGTATTTT
>TRBV27|.|TRBJ1-2|once
CASRGGSYGYTF
TGTGCCAGCAGAGGGGGTTCCTATGGCTACACCTTC
>TRBV19|.|TRBJ1-1|.
CASTTTGNTEAFF
TGTGCCAGTACCACGACAGGGAACACTGAAGCTTTCTTT
>TRBV28|.|TRBJ2-3|.
CASRKRSTDTQYF
TGTGCCAGCAGGAAGCGGAGCACAGATACGCAGTATTTT
>TRBV7-9|.|TRBJ2-3|.
CASSLLVKESDTQYF
TGTGCCAGCAGCTTACTAGTCAAGGAGTCAGATACGCAGTATTTT
>TRBV3-1/TRBV3-2|TRBD2|TRBJ2-3|.
CASSSIAGGLTDTQYF
TGTGCCAGCAGCTCAATAGCGGGGGGCCTCACAGATACGCAGTATTTT
>TRBV27|.|TRBJ2-7|.
CASSFGGAPPYEQYF
TGTGCCAGCAGTTTTGGCGGGGCACCCCCCTACGAGCAGTACTTC
>TRBV29-1|TRBD2|TRBJ2-4|.
CSATSALAKNIQYF
TGCAGCGCGACTAGCGCCCTAGCCAAAAACATTCAGTACTTC
>TRBV19|.|TRBJ1-2|.
CASSMYPQDYGYTF
TGTGCCAGTAGTATGTACCCACAGGACTATGGCTACACCTTC
>TRBV7-2|TRBD2|TRBJ2-1|.
CASSDWGGFYEQFF
TGTGCCAGCAGCGATTGGGGAGGGTTCTATGAGCAGTTCTTC
>TRBV2|TRBD1|TRBJ1-1|.
CASSEAGTGDTEAFF
TGTGCCAGCAGTGAAGCGGGGACAGGGGACACTGAAGCTTTCTTT
>TRBV6-6|.|TRBJ2-1|many
CASSYSAGSINNEQFF
TGTGCCAGCAGTTACTCTGCGGGGAGTATCAACAATGAGCAGTTCTTC
>TRBV3-1/TRBV3-2|TRBD2|TRBJ2-7|few
CASSPRASGPSSYEQYF
TGTGCCAGCAGCCCGCGGGCTAGCGGACCAAGCTCCTACGAGCAGTACTTC
>TRBV5-4|TRBD2|TRBJ2-1|.
CASSVISGGASEQFF
TGTGCCAGCAGCGTAATTAGCGGGGGGGCCTCTGAGCAGTTCTTC
>TRBV27|TRBD2|TRBJ2-1|.
CASNRLAGGSYNEQFF
TGTGCCAGCAATAGACTAGCGGGGGGTTCCTACAATGAGCAGTTCTTC